Listed below are T cell receptor beta chains from one sample, sequenced in a study of blood T cells in healthy people across ages. Each CDR3 protein is one row after TCRdb ran MiXCR on the 5' RACE reads. The sample includes more than 1.4 million distinct CDR3 sequences, around 42% of them seen just once. Sequencing was performed on blood. These receptors were taken from a woman aged 18-29 years in good health. The CDR3 runs from the conserved cysteine through the conserved F or W. Fields, in order: V gene, D gene, J gene, clone size, CDR3 DNA, CDR3 protein. The D gene is left open where the match is weak. The size field is filled for only some rows; it gives once, few, many or a size class.

V: TRBV28
D: TRBD1
J: TRBJ2-4
size: few
DNA: TGTGCCAGCAGTTTCGACAGGGACACCTTACTAGCCAAAAACATTCAGTACTTC
CDR3: CASSFDRDTLLAKNIQYF

V: TRBV6-6
D: -
J: TRBJ2-3
size: -
DNA: TGTGCCTCACTTATGACTAGCACAGATACGCAGTATTTT
CDR3: CASLMTSTDTQYF

V: TRBV28
D: -
J: TRBJ1-4
size: -
DNA: TGTGCCAGCAGTCTGGACGGAGATAATGAAAAACTGTTTTTT
CDR3: CASSLDGDNEKLFF

V: TRBV27
D: TRBD1
J: TRBJ1-2
size: few
DNA: TGTGCCAGCAGTTTATATGGCAGGGGGTTCTATGGCTACACCTTC
CDR3: CASSLYGRGFYGYTF

V: TRBV5-1
D: TRBD2
J: TRBJ2-6
size: -
DNA: TGCGCCAGCAGCTTGAAGGCGGGAGCTGGGGCCAACGTCCTGACTTTC
CDR3: CASSLKAGAGANVLTF

V: TRBV9
D: -
J: TRBJ2-1
size: few
DNA: TGTGCCAGCAGCGTAGAGGGAGTTTCCAATGAGCAGTTCTTC
CDR3: CASSVEGVSNEQFF

V: TRBV6-5
D: TRBD2
J: TRBJ2-1
size: few
DNA: TGTGCCAGCAGAATCCCCGGGACTACCTACAATGAGCAGTTCTTC
CDR3: CASRIPGTTYNEQFF

V: TRBV2
D: -
J: TRBJ2-7
size: -
DNA: TGTGCCAGCGGCGGGACACCCTCCTACGAGCAGTACTTC
CDR3: CASGGTPSYEQYF

V: TRBV9
D: -
J: TRBJ2-1
size: -
DNA: TGTGCCAGCAGCGTAGGAGCCCTCACCTACAATGAGCAGTTCTTC
CDR3: CASSVGALTYNEQFF

V: TRBV2
D: -
J: TRBJ2-1
size: -
DNA: TGTGCCAGCAGGGAGAATCACGACAATGAGCAGTTCTTC
CDR3: CASRENHDNEQFF

V: TRBV20-1
D: -
J: TRBJ2-1
size: once
DNA: TGCAGTGCTACAATGAGGACGAATGAGCAGTTCTTC
CDR3: CSATMRTNEQFF

V: TRBV20-1
D: TRBD2
J: TRBJ2-3
size: few
DNA: TGCAGTGCTAGAGATGCTAGCGGGGGTACGGCAGATACGCAGTATTTT
CDR3: CSARDASGGTADTQYF

V: TRBV7-9
D: -
J: TRBJ2-4
size: -
DNA: TGTGCCAGCACCAAAGCGGAGATAAACATTCAGTACTTC
CDR3: CASTKAEINIQYF

V: TRBV6-5
D: TRBD2
J: TRBJ2-1
size: once
DNA: TGTGCCAGCAGTTACACGGGGACTAGCGGGAGGATCCATGAGCAGTTCTTC
CDR3: CASSYTGTSGRIHEQFF

V: TRBV6-5
D: TRBD1
J: TRBJ2-2
size: -
DNA: TGTGCCAGCAGTTACTCGGCAGGGGGTTCAGGGGAGCTGTTTTTT
CDR3: CASSYSAGGSGELFF

V: TRBV24-1
D: TRBD2
J: TRBJ2-1
size: -
DNA: TGTGCCACCAGTGCGGGAGGGGACAATGAGCAGTTCTTC
CDR3: CATSAGGDNEQFF

V: TRBV28
D: -
J: TRBJ2-7
size: -
DNA: TGTGCCAGCAGTTTTCAGATTGACTCCTACGAGCAGTACTTC
CDR3: CASSFQIDSYEQYF

V: TRBV30
D: -
J: TRBJ1-2
size: few
DNA: TGTGCCTGGACTGCCCAGGGAGGTGGCGTTGGCTACACCTTC
CDR3: CAWTAQGGGVGYTF

V: TRBV2
D: TRBD2
J: TRBJ2-3
size: -
DNA: TGTGCCACCCCTCTAGCGGGAGGGGGAGATACGCAGTATTTT
CDR3: CATPLAGGGDTQYF

V: TRBV14
D: -
J: TRBJ1-1
size: -
DNA: TGTGCCAGCCACAAGTTCATGAACACTGAAGCTTTCTTT
CDR3: CASHKFMNTEAFF

V: TRBV7-8
D: -
J: TRBJ2-7
size: -
DNA: TGTGCCAGCAGCTTGGTTCAGGGGCCACCCTACGAGCAGTACTTC
CDR3: CASSLVQGPPYEQYF

V: TRBV3-1
D: -
J: TRBJ1-2
size: -
DNA: TGTGCCAGCAGCCAACGGGGTTTAAATGGCTACACCTTC
CDR3: CASSQRGLNGYTF

V: TRBV10-3
D: TRBD2
J: TRBJ2-3
size: few
DNA: TGTGCCATCAGTGATCCAGCGGCTAGCGGCGCAGATACGCAGTATTTT
CDR3: CAISDPAASGADTQYF

V: TRBV5-1
D: -
J: TRBJ2-1
size: few
DNA: TGCGCCAGCAGCTTTAATTGGGATGAGCAGTTCTTC
CDR3: CASSFNWDEQFF

V: TRBV20-1
D: -
J: TRBJ2-7
size: -
DNA: TGCAGTGTCTCCTTGGGGGCATCGTACGAGCAGTACTTC
CDR3: CSVSLGASYEQYF

V: TRBV5-1
D: -
J: TRBJ2-5
size: -
DNA: TGCGCCAGCAGCTTTTTTAGTGGGGGAGGTGAGACCCAGTACTTC
CDR3: CASSFFSGGGETQYF

V: TRBV7-9
D: -
J: TRBJ2-3
size: few
DNA: TGTGCCAGCAGCTTCCCGCATCAAGATACGCAGTATTTT
CDR3: CASSFPHQDTQYF

V: TRBV20-1
D: -
J: TRBJ1-5
size: once
DNA: TGCAGTGCCAGTCCCACGAGCAATCAGCCCCAGCATTTT
CDR3: CSASPTSNQPQHF

V: TRBV30
D: -
J: TRBJ2-6
size: -
DNA: TGTGCCTGGAGTCCAGCAGGAGCGGGGGCCAACGTCCTGACTTTC
CDR3: CAWSPAGAGANVLTF

V: TRBV20-1
D: -
J: TRBJ2-5
size: -
DNA: TGCAGTGGGATCCTCGGTGGGAGCGCGGTAAATGAGCAGTACTTC
CDR3: CSGILGGSAVNEQYF

V: TRBV29-1
D: -
J: TRBJ1-1
size: few
DNA: TGCAGCGGCTGGTACCTGGGGCCGGGACATCGGATGAACACTGAAGCTTTCTTT
CDR3: CSGWYLGPGHRMNTEAFF

V: TRBV7-2
D: -
J: TRBJ2-7
size: -
DNA: TGTGCCAGCAGCTTAGCGCAAGGACTAAGCTACGAGCAGTACTTC
CDR3: CASSLAQGLSYEQYF

V: TRBV9
D: TRBD1
J: TRBJ1-1
size: few
DNA: TGTGCCAGCAGCGTAGAGGGGGCGCTGAACACTGAAGCTTTCTTT
CDR3: CASSVEGALNTEAFF

V: TRBV29-1
D: -
J: TRBJ2-7
size: -
DNA: TGCAGCGTAGGACAGTCCAGTGAGCAGTACTTC
CDR3: CSVGQSSEQYF

V: TRBV7-9
D: -
J: TRBJ2-3
size: -
DNA: TGTGCCAGCCGATCCGGGACGGGAAGAGATACGCAGTATTTT
CDR3: CASRSGTGRDTQYF